These 21 T cell receptor beta chains originate from one sample sequenced in a study of CD8+ T cells in alopecia areata. RNA extraction was followed by reverse transcription into cDNA, which acted as the sequencing template. This table comes from immunoSEQ multiplex PCR, and its TCRdb copy is limited to in-frame clones, with some not included. The sample lists some 110,000 clones, around two fifths occurring once. Input material: CD4+ T cells sorted from blood. The source is a human donor with alopecia areata.

This clone was counted only a few times. V usage is TRBV4-2 and J usage is TRBJ2-5; no firm D call. The V end was cut by 0 bases, the J end by 2 bases, with 10 bases between. CDR3 length: 15 amino acids. Looked up from germline, CDR1 is LGHNA and CDR2 is YNFKEQ. This chain's CDR3 is CASSQDWARQETQYF. The CDR3 DNA sequence: TGTGCCAGCAGCCAAGATTGGGCTAGACAAGAGACCCAGTACTTC.

The chain has TRBV5-1 and TRBJ2-1; D is unresolved. Trimming took 0 bases from V and 10 from J, leaving 5 bases between them. The CDR3 has 11 amino acids. Germline assignment: CDR1 SGHRS and CDR2 YFSETQ. CDR3 amino acids: CASSLEFEQFF. The CDR3 coding sequence is TGCGCCAGCAGCTTGGAGTTCGAGCAGTTCTTC.

The rearrangement joins TRBV10-2 to TRBJ2-7, with D possibly matching TRBD1 (6 bases). Per germline, CDR1 WSHSY and CDR2 SAAADI. This CDR3 is 13 amino acids long. V shed 4 bases and J shed 2 bases, with 9 bases lying between them. In DNA, the CDR3 is TGCGCCAGCAGTGGACCAGGGGCCTACGAGCAGTACTTC. Amino acids: CASSGPGAYEQYF.

CDR3 sequence (DNA): TGTGCCAGCAGCCCCGGGACCTCTTCCTACAATGAGCAGTTCTTC. Amino acid sequence: CASSPGTSSYNEQFF. The chain carries TRBV5-4 and TRBJ2-1, with D perhaps given as TRBD1 or TRBD2 (5 bases each). The CDR3 has 15 residues. CDR1 and CDR2 from the germline V gene are SGHNT and YYREEE (reference sequence). V gave up 4 bases and J gave up 1 base, with 12 bases separating them.

The V and J genes are TRBV5-1 and TRBJ2-4, with D hard to call. V was pared by 2 bases and J by 15 bases, with 21 bases between. Germline V gene data show CDR1 as SGHRS and CDR2 as YFSETQ. The CDR3 is made up of 14 amino acids. CDR3 coding DNA: TGCGCCAGCAGCTTTGGCCTAGATCGGCACGGCTGGTACTTC. It codes for CASSFGLDRHGWYF.

The chain carries TRBV30 and TRBJ2-2; tentatively, D is TRBD1 or TRBD2 (5 bases each). CDR3 length equals 13 residues. The V gene lost 3 bases and the J gene lost 3 bases, with 8 bases spanning the gap. Germline assignment: CDR1 GTSNPN and CDR2 SVGIG (reference sequence). The CDR3 sequence: CAWRGPYTGELFF. DNA for the CDR3: TGTGCCTGGAGGGGACCCTACACCGGGGAGCTGTTTTTT.

V and J are TRBV30 and TRBJ1-1; D perhaps matches TRBD1 (5 bases). Trimming pared 1 base from V and 1 base from J, leaving 13 bases between. Germline V gene data show CDR1 as GTSNPN and CDR2 as SVGIG (reference sequence). This CDR3 is built from 15 residues. Here the CDR3 reads CAWSARGLPNTEAFF. The CDR3 DNA sequence: TGTGCCTGGAGTGCTCGGGGACTCCCGAACACTGAAGCTTTCTTT.

The rearrangement joins TRBV29-1 to TRBJ2-7, with 9 nucleotides matching TRBD1. CDR1 SQVTM and CDR2 ANQGSEA come from the germline V gene. This CDR3 contains 13 residues. The trim removed 6 bases at V and 6 bases at J, leaving 9 bases unmatched. In nucleotides, the CDR3 is TGCAGCGTCGGGACAGGGAACGGATTCGAGCAGTACTTC. Translated: CSVGTGNGFEQYF.

The chain couples TRBV7-2 to TRBJ1-3; tentatively, D is TRBD1 (6 bases). The CDR3 spans 15 residues. The germline V gene has CDR1 SGHTA and CDR2 FQGNSA. Trimming pared 3 bases from V and 4 bases from J, leaving 13 bases between. The CDR3 loop is CASSFAFGTGNTIYF. CDR3 nucleotides: TGTGCCAGCAGCTTCGCATTCGGGACAGGAAACACCATATATTTT.

The chain couples TRBV29-1 to TRBJ1-1; D remains ambiguous. This CDR3 contains 15 residues. CDR1 and CDR2 from the germline V gene are SQVTM and ANQGSEA. V lost 5 bases and J 6 bases, leaving 22 bases between the germline ends. CDR3 DNA: TGCAGCGTTCTCGTTATAGACCACCCTTCCTCTGAAGCTTTCTTT. The encoded protein is CSVLVIDHPSSEAFF.

The chain carries TRBV11-2 and TRBJ1-1; D not resolved. V was clipped by 5 bases and J by 5 bases, with 15 bases between them. This CDR3 has 14 residues. The germline V gene encodes CDR1 SGHAT and CDR2 FQNNGV. The CDR3 here is CASSRLRGSTEAFF. As DNA, the CDR3 is TGTGCCAGCAGCCGCCTAAGAGGGTCAACTGAAGCTTTCTTT.

This clone was seen a few times. V gene TRBV2 combines with J gene TRBJ2-1, with 8 bases matching TRBD1. With 6 bases clipped from V and 2 bases from J, the junction kept 6 bases outside the gene matches. The CDR3 is 15 residues long. Germline V gives CDR1 SNHLY, CDR2 FYNNEI. Here the CDR3 DNA reads TGTGCCAGCAGCCCCGACAGGGGTCCCTACAATGAGCAGTTCTTC. Translating gives CASSPDRGPYNEQFF.

The chain recombines TRBV6-6 with TRBJ2-7; 11 bases agree with TRBD1. Germline trimming cut 4 bases from V and 5 bases from J; bases unmatched to any gene: 7. The V gene's germline CDR1 is MNHNY and CDR2 SVGAGI (reference sequence). The CDR3 totals 15 residues. The CDR3 sequence is CASSSSDRGRNEQYF. The CDR3 DNA follows: TGTGCCAGCAGTTCCTCGGACAGGGGGCGGAACGAGCAGTACTTC.

The chain links TRBV28 to TRBJ2-1; 10 nucleotides match TRBD1. The CDR3 contains 13 residues. With V trimmed by 7 bases and J by 7 bases, 4 bases remained unmatched. The germline gives CDR1 MDHEN, CDR2 SYDVKM. CDR3 protein: CASTGQGTNEQFF. The CDR3 region has the DNA TGTGCCAGCACGGGACAGGGGACGAATGAGCAGTTCTTC.

The chain links TRBV20-1 to TRBJ2-1; D is unclear. The germline V gene has CDR1 DFQATT and CDR2 SNEGSKA (reference sequence). This CDR3 contains 11 residues. V gave up 3 bases and J gave up 5 bases, with 5 bases separating them. CDR3 sequence: CSARRDNEQFF. In DNA, the CDR3 is TGCAGTGCTAGGCGTGACAATGAGCAGTTCTTC.

The rearrangement links TRBV7-9 to TRBJ2-3; either TRBD1 or TRBD2 may supply D (5 bases each). The germline CDR1 and CDR2 sequences are SEHNR and FQNEAQ (reference sequence). CDR3 size: 19 residues. Trimming cost V 2 bases and J 4 bases, with 25 bases left between them. The CDR3 DNA sequence: TGTGCCAGCAGCTTATTTCAGGGTCGTGGACGGGACGACCCAGATACGCAGTATTTT. It yields the protein CASSLFQGRGRDDPDTQYF.

J is TRBJ2-5 and V is TRBV29-1; D is ambiguous. This CDR3 spans 13 amino acids. CDR1 is SQVTM, CDR2 ANQGSEA, per germline. V lost 3 bases and J lost 7, with 15 bases in between. The CDR3 sequence is CSVELVSSGTQYF. The CDR3 bases are TGCAGCGTTGAGTTGGTATCCTCGGGGACCCAGTACTTC.

The gene calls are TRBV30 and TRBJ2-5; D gene ambiguous. The CDR3 has 12 amino acids. V dropped 2 bases and J dropped 7 bases, with 11 bases sitting between them. Per the germline V gene, CDR1 is GTSNPN and CDR2 is SVGIG (reference sequence). This CDR3 is CAWSSYAVTQYF. In DNA form, the CDR3 reads TGTGCCTGGAGTTCATACGCAGTGACCCAGTACTTC.

This clone was found a few times. The V and J genes are TRBV18 and TRBJ2-3, with a tentative D call TRBD2 (6 bases). CDR3 length equals 16 residues. The germline V and J ends were trimmed by 3 bases and 3 bases, with 16 bases remaining between them. Germline V gene lookup returns CDR1 KGHSH and CDR2 LQKENI. The CDR3 region is CASSPPSLAPTDTQYF. The CDR3 DNA reads TGTGCCAGCTCACCGCCCAGTCTAGCGCCTACAGATACGCAGTATTTT.

This chain uses TRBV5-4 with TRBJ1-1; D ambiguous. This CDR3 spans 14 amino acids. CDR1 and CDR2 (germline): SGHNT, YYREEE (reference sequence). V was cut by 0 bases and J by 1 base, with 7 bases left in between. The CDR3 DNA reads TGTGCCAGCAGCTTGGGAACACAGAACACTGAAGCTTTCTTT. This translates into CASSLGTQNTEAFF.

The CDR3 reads CASSTHLGAFRETQYF. The CDR3 DNA reads TGTGCCAGCAGCACCCATCTTGGGGCTTTCCGGGAGACCCAGTACTTC. J is TRBJ2-5 and V is TRBV7-2; maybe TRBD1 (5 bases). CDR3 length: 16 residues. The V end lost 5 bases, the J end lost 5 bases, and 21 bases lay between the germline ends. Looked up from germline, CDR1 is SGHTA and CDR2 is FQGNSA.